Following are 10 T cell receptor beta chains from one sample sequenced in a study of monozygotic twins with inflammatory bowel disease (dated by TCRdb to about 2019). Receptors were amplified or captured by 5' RACE. Sequencer: Illumina HiSeq 2500. TCRdb reprocessed the reads and lists each CDR3 protein sequence as a single entry, with no DNA. This sample's clone table shows over 110,000 distinct CDR3 sequences. Roughly 2.5% of the sample comes from the top ten. The sample was blood. These receptors were collected from a human donor with ulcerative colitis or Crohn's disease, or a healthy co-twin of an affected twin (not recorded which).

The chain uses TRBV6-1 and TRBJ2-1; no DNA is available, so the TRBD2 call from TCRdb remains unchecked. CDR1 is MNHNS and CDR2 is SASEGT in the germline V gene. CDR3 size: 15 residues. The CDR3 here is CASRAPGTSAIEQFF.

The rearrangement links TRBV5-1 to TRBJ1-4; the TCRdb D gene call, TRBD1, has no DNA to confirm it. The CDR3 length is 15 residues. Germline V CDR1 and CDR2: SGHRS, YFSETQ. The chain's CDR3 is CASSFQGAFNEKLFF.

The chain recombines TRBV18 with TRBJ1-2; the TCRdb call, TRBD1, lacks DNA for checking. The CDR3 sequence is 16 residues long. In germline, CDR1 is KGHSH, CDR2 LQKENI. The CDR3 spells CASSRPAGTANYGYTF.

The chain uses TRBV11-2 and TRBJ2-1; TCRdb's assignment of TRBD2 cannot be checked, as there is no DNA. CDR3 length equals 12 residues. Germline CDR1 reads SGHAT; CDR2 reads FQNNGV. The CDR3 sequence is CASSLDPGGDFF.

The genes are TRBV7-3 and TRBJ1-1; TCRdb's D call of TRBD1 is untestable without DNA. The germline gives CDR1 SGHTA, CDR2 FQGTGA. The CDR3 is made up of 18 amino acids. CDR3: CASSKSGTGLIVNTEAFF.

The chain combines TRBV7-2 with TRBJ2-5; TCRdb calls TRBD2, which cannot be checked without DNA. This CDR3 spans 17 amino acids. Germline V gives CDR1 SGHTA, CDR2 FQGNSA. The CDR3 sequence: CASSLGNLAGAIETQYF.

The chain has TRBV6-5 and TRBJ2-3; the TCRdb D gene call, TRBD1, has no DNA to confirm it. This CDR3 has 13 amino acids. Per the germline V gene, CDR1 is MNHEY and CDR2 is SVGAGI. CDR3 loop: CASSGGLGGTQYF.

The chain carries TRBV5-1 and TRBJ1-1. Germline-derived CDR1 and CDR2 are SGHRS and YFSETQ. This CDR3 is built from 14 residues. The CDR3 loop is CASSRTYSNTEAFF.

This chain joins TRBV20-1 and TRBJ1-6; TCRdb proposes TRBD1, but this gene call is untestable without DNA. CDR3 length: 15 residues. Germline assignment: CDR1 DFQATT and CDR2 SNEGSKA (reference sequence). CDR3 in amino acids: CSAVLGGPGNSPLHF.

V gene TRBV6-5 combines with J gene TRBJ2-7. This CDR3 is built from 15 residues. CDR1 is MNHEY and CDR2 is SVGAGI in the germline V gene. CDR3 residues: CASSSHDINSYEQYF.